This T cell receptor (beta chain) was found in a study of blood T cell repertoires in COVID-19. Whole-study context: The samples span acute and convalescent COVID-19 from the United States, Italy and Spain. Sources were T cells, B-cell-depleted T cells, or PBMCs; the material itself was cDNA or gDNA.

Methods used by the authors: Scientists estimated how many nucleated cells there were by amplifying reference gene primers. Method: immunoSEQ multiplex PCR; TCRdb's copy keeps in-frame clones and lacks some. The V and J calls and clone size were taken over from that table, and D and trimming were inferred from the DNA. The sample lists under 300,000 clones; 85% to 90% were seen once. This CDR3 is 15 amino acids long. V was shortened by 3 bases and J by 10 bases, with 16 bases between the two germline ends. CDR1 and CDR2 (germline): MGHDK, SYGVNS. The chain uses TRBV25-1 and TRBJ1-6, with D possibly being TRBD1 (6 bases). The receptor comes from a man aged 60 to 75 with acute or convalescent COVID-19. The material sequenced was peripheral blood. CDR3 sequence: CASSDGGARGSPLHF. The CDR3 bases are TGTGCCAGCAGTGACGGGGGGGCGAGGGGGTCACCCCTCCACTTT. Full variable domain (remainder filled in from reference TRBV25-1 and TRBJ1-6): EADIYQTPRYLVIGTGKKITLECSQTMGHDKMYWYQQDPGMELHLIHYSYGVNSTEKGDLSSESTVSRIRTEHFPLTLESARPSHTSQYLCASSDGGARGSPLHFGNGTRLTVT.